The clone carrying this T cell receptor beta chain was seen more than once but under ten times. A junction end diverges from the germline sequence, so it may reflect a read error. This sample was taken from a study of spatial heterogeneity in lung cancer. As for the study in general: Alpha-chain sequences were consistently detected in smaller numbers than beta-chain sequences.

This CDR3 has 14 amino acids. Germline CDR1 reads LGHDT; CDR2 reads YNNKEL (reference sequence). The time point was: sample taken at primary tumor resection. Unsorted whole RNA samples from tumor, nontumor lung or frozen PBMC were sequenced. TCRdb analysed the 5' RACE reads with MiXCR anew, one entry per CDR3 protein. This sample has 45,000 to 55,000 distinct CDR3 sequences, with around 5.2% found just once. The sequence was collected from a male donor with early-stage non-small cell lung cancer. The input for sequencing was PBMCs, taken at surgery. This rearrangement joins TRBV3-1 to TRBJ2-6; D is ambiguous. This CDR3 reads CASSQRSGANVLTF. The CDR3 DNA is TGTGCCAGCAGCCAAAGGTCTGGAGCCAACGTCCTGACTTTC.